The clone carrying this TCR beta chain appeared a few times. These data originate in a study of CD8 T cells in ankylosing spondylitis. TCRdb processed the 5' RACE reads anew with MiXCR; each CDR3 protein has one entry. The table has about 150,000 distinct CDR3 sequences, around 45% seen once. This CDR3 contains 13 residues. The germline V gene has CDR1 SEHNR and CDR2 FQNEAQ (reference sequence). V was pared by 5 bases and J by 2 bases, with 3 bases of the junction left unmatched. Sequences were obtained from synovial fluid, either unsorted or a sorted T cell fraction (not recorded which). The sequence came from a male donor with ankylosing spondylitis. This chain joins TRBV7-9 and TRBJ2-7, with 7 bases matching TRBD1. This CDR3 reads CASSTGTAYEQYF. The CDR3 region has the DNA TGTGCCAGCAGCACCGGGACAGCCTACGAGCAGTACTTC.